The 32 T cell receptor beta chains reported below all come from one sample, sequenced in a study of T-cell reconstitution after alpha-beta-depleted transplantation in children. Preparation of the TCRbeta library was carried out with unique molecular identifiers. MiXCR, applied by TCRdb to the PCR reads, yields one record per CDR3 protein. This repertoire shows about 350,000 distinct CDR3 sequences, 16% found once; its top ten account for about 41%. The source was PBMCs, mostly from graft donor cells, collected 360 days after TCRalphabeta/CD19-depleted stem cell transplant. These receptors all come from a male patient between 2 and 10 years old who had a stem cell transplant for acute lymphoblastic leukemia, so the T cells may come from the graft donor.

The rearrangement uses TRBV4-2 and TRBJ2-7; a possible D gene is TRBD1 (5 bases). The CDR3 extends over 13 amino acids. Per germline, CDR1 LGHNA and CDR2 YNFKEQ. Deletions cut 3 bases from V and 4 bases from J, with 10 bases between. CDR3 sequence reads: CASSHRDSYEQYF. In DNA form, the CDR3 reads TGTGCCAGCAGCCACAGGGATTCATACGAGCAGTACTTC.

This clonotype was counted only a few times. The chain links TRBV28 to TRBJ2-7; tentatively, D is TRBD2 (5 bases). Germline-derived CDR1 and CDR2 are MDHEN and SYDVKM. The ends were cut back, 6 bases at V and 0 bases at J, with 12 bases in the middle. The CDR3 covers 14 residues. This chain's CDR3 is CASRYGAASYEQYF. Written as DNA, the CDR3 is TGTGCCAGCAGGTATGGAGCGGCCTCCTACGAGCAGTACTTC.

This sequence joins TRBV4-3 and TRBJ2-7; no definite D call. The CDR3 is made up of 15 amino acids. CDR1 LGHNA and CDR2 YSLEER come from the germline V gene. V dropped 1 base and J dropped 7 bases, with 17 bases sitting between them. CDR3 in DNA: TGCGCCAGCAGCCAAGTAGTTAGGAGACAACAGGAGCAGTACTTC. Its protein product is CASSQVVRRQQEQYF.

This clonotype was seen a few times. The gene calls are TRBV3-1 and TRBJ2-7; D is uncertain. V was trimmed by 4 bases and J by 5 bases, leaving 12 bases between them. This CDR3 has 13 residues. Per the germline V gene, CDR1 is LGHDT and CDR2 is YNNKEL (reference sequence). The CDR3 DNA follows: TGTGCCAGCAGCCTTGCGGTTCTTGACGAGCAGTACTTC. Its protein is CASSLAVLDEQYF.

This clonotype was observed a handful of times. This chain links TRBV5-1 with TRBJ2-1; D remains unclear. This CDR3 contains 16 residues. The germline CDR1 and CDR2 sequences are SGHRS and YFSETQ. Between the trimmed V and J ends, which lost 0 bases and 0 bases, there was a span of 10 bases. The CDR3 nucleotides read TGCGCCAGCAGCTTGGCGGCCTCGAGCTCCTACAATGAGCAGTTCTTC. As protein: CASSLAASSSYNEQFF.

The rearrangement joins TRBV6-1 to TRBJ1-5; no clear D gene. Germline V gene lookup returns CDR1 MNHNS and CDR2 SASEGT. The CDR3 loop spans 14 amino acids. V lost 7 bases, J lost 4 bases, and 14 bases lay in between. The CDR3 nucleotides are TGTGCCAGCACCCCACACGGTGTTAATCAGCCCCAGCATTTT. Its translation: CASTPHGVNQPQHF.

The J gene is TRBJ2-5, the V gene TRBV5-4; 7 nucleotides agree with TRBD2. Germline V CDR1 and CDR2: SGHNT, YYREEE (reference sequence). The CDR3 is made up of 17 amino acids. V was clipped by 0 bases and J by 2 bases; unmatched bases: 10. The CDR3 region is CASSLVGALSGQETQYF. The CDR3 DNA follows: TGTGCCAGCAGCTTGGTCGGGGCCCTTAGCGGGCAAGAGACCCAGTACTTC. The full variable domain, in which reference TRBV5-4 and TRBJ2-5 provide the parts outside the CDR3, is ETGVTQSPTHLIKTRGQQVTLRCSSQSGHNTVSWYQQALGQGPQFIFQYYREEENGRGNFPPRFSGLQFPNYSSELNVNALELDDSALYLCASSLVGALSGQETQYFGPGTRLLVL.

The chain is built from TRBV28 and TRBJ2-7; D may match TRBD1 or TRBD2 (7 bases each). Germline lookup yields CDR1 MDHEN and CDR2 SYDVKM. The V end lost 5 bases, the J end lost 3 bases, and 17 bases lay between the germline ends. This CDR3 region has 15 residues. For the CDR3, the DNA is TGTGCCAGCAGTACCCTGACAGGGAGGGACTACGAGCAGTACTTC. As protein: CASSTLTGRDYEQYF.

The chain has TRBV11-3 and TRBJ2-2; perhaps TRBD2 as D (5 bases). The CDR3 totals 16 residues. Trimming took off 5 bases at V and 0 bases at J, with 13 bases between the two ends. Germline loops: CDR1 SGHNT, CDR2 YENEEA. For the CDR3, the DNA is TGTGCCAGCAGCCCGGCCCTAGCTTCGAACACCGGGGAGCTGTTTTTT. Amino acid sequence: CASSPALASNTGELFF.

The V gene is TRBV11-2, the J gene TRBJ2-2; 7 bases fit TRBD1. V dropped 7 bases and J dropped 3; count of bases not matched to a gene: 11. The V gene's germline CDR1 is SGHAT and CDR2 FQNNGV. This CDR3 is 16 amino acids long. In nucleotides, the CDR3 is TGTGCCAGCAACAGGGGCAGTCTCGAAGACACCGGGGAGCTGTTTTTT. Its protein product is CASNRGSLEDTGELFF.

The rearrangement links TRBV7-2 to TRBJ2-1, with a tentative D call TRBD1 (5 bases). Germline values: CDR1 SGHTA, CDR2 FQGNSA. Trimming took off 5 bases at V and 10 bases at J, with 15 bases between the two ends. CDR3 size: 13 residues. In DNA, the CDR3 is TGTGCCAGCAGCCCCCCCAACAGGCGGGAGCAGTTCTTC. Amino acid sequence: CASSPPNRREQFF.

There are many counts of this clonotype. The chain is built from TRBV12-3 or TRBV12-4 and TRBJ2-7; tentatively, D is TRBD2 (6 bases). The CDR3 is 15 residues long. Trimming stripped 6 bases from V and 2 bases from J, with 17 bases between. The CDR3 here is CASRESSGLAYEQYF. DNA of the CDR3: TGTGCCAGCAGGGAGTCCAGCGGGCTCGCCTACGAGCAGTACTTC.

This chain links TRBV12-3 or TRBV12-4 with TRBJ2-2, with 11 bases aligning to TRBD2. V shed 2 bases and J 2 bases; nucleotides not matched to a gene: 7. The CDR3 extends over 18 amino acids. In DNA form, the CDR3 reads TGTGCCAGCAGTTTACCGGGGGGACTAGCGGTTAACACCGGGGAGCTGTTTTTT. It encodes CASSLPGGLAVNTGELFF.

This clonotype has a handful of counts. The V call is TRBV28, the J call TRBJ2-1; no firm D call. CDR1 MDHEN and CDR2 SYDVKM come from the germline V gene. The CDR3 extends over 13 amino acids. Trimming took 7 bases from V and 0 from J, leaving 7 bases between them. In nucleotides, the CDR3 is TGTGCCAGCAACTCAGGCTCCTACAATGAGCAGTTCTTC. Its protein is CASNSGSYNEQFF.

This clonotype showed up many times. The rearrangement uses TRBV5-1 and TRBJ2-7; 7 bases are shared with TRBD2. The V segment lost 1 base and the J segment 5 bases; nucleotides outside the gene matches: 12. The CDR3 spans 16 residues. Germline values: CDR1 SGHRS, CDR2 YFSETQ. The CDR3 nucleotides read TGCGCCAGCAGCTTGTACCTAAATAGACTAGCCAACGAGCAGTACTTC. It specifies CASSLYLNRLANEQYF.

The chain employs TRBV28 and TRBJ2-1; weak D call: TRBD2 (6 bases). This CDR3 has 15 residues. Germline CDR1 MDHEN, CDR2 SYDVKM. V was trimmed by 3 bases and J by 4 bases, leaving 13 bases between them. The DNA of the CDR3 is TGTGCCAGCAGTTTCGTGGGCCGGGAGTACAATGAGCAGTTCTTC. It is translated as CASSFVGREYNEQFF.

The rearrangement links TRBV11-3 to TRBJ2-3; D perhaps matches TRBD2 (5 bases). The V and J ends lost 5 bases and 2 bases respectively, with 8 bases between them. Germline V lookup: CDR1 SGHNT, CDR2 YENEEA. This CDR3 contains 13 residues. The CDR3 DNA reads TGTGCCAGCAGCCCGGGATACACAGATACGCAGTATTTT. Translated: CASSPGYTDTQYF.

This clonotype has more than one count but fewer than ten. The chain employs TRBV20-1 and TRBJ1-1; tentative D call: TRBD1 (6 bases). Germline CDR1 and CDR2: DFQATT and SNEGSKA (reference sequence). CDR3 length: 14 residues. V gave up 3 bases and J gave up 1 base, with 12 bases separating them. CDR3 in amino acids: CSASEPGQNTEAFF. CDR3 bases: TGCAGTGCTAGTGAGCCGGGACAGAACACTGAAGCTTTCTTT.

The chain recombines TRBV9 with TRBJ2-3; 12 nucleotides agree with TRBD2. J was trimmed by 4 bases and V by 4 bases; bases with no gene match: 22. This CDR3 spans 21 amino acids. Germline-derived CDR1 and CDR2 are SGDLS and YYNGEE. In nucleotides, the CDR3 is TGTGCCAGCAGCTTCCGTAAAGACAGGGACCCTAGCGGGAGGGCTTCAGATACGCAGTATTTT. This gives the protein CASSFRKDRDPSGRASDTQYF.

The J gene is TRBJ2-3, the V gene TRBV19; the D call may be TRBD1 or TRBD2 (7 bases each). Trimming removed 6 bases from V and 2 bases from J, with 15 bases in between. This CDR3 spans 15 amino acids. Germline lookup yields CDR1 LNHDA and CDR2 SQIVND (reference sequence). This CDR3 reads CASSEGAGVTDTQYF. CDR3 DNA sequence: TGTGCCAGTAGCGAGGGGGCGGGAGTCACAGATACGCAGTATTTT. The whole variable domain, filled in from reference TRBV19 and TRBJ2-3, reads DGGITQSPKYLFRKEGQNVTLSCEQNLNHDAMYWYRQDPGQGLRLIYYSQIVNDFQKGDIAEGYSVSREKKESFPLTVTSAQKNPTAFYLCASSEGAGVTDTQYFGPGTRLTVL.

In this sample, this clonotype turned up many times. V usage is TRBV29-1 and J usage is TRBJ2-3; 10 bases agree with TRBD2. Germline CDR1 SQVTM, CDR2 ANQGSEA. The ends lost 4 bases at V and 4 bases at J; junction bases unmatched: 5. The CDR3 extends over 14 amino acids. The DNA of the CDR3 is TGCAGCGTTGTAGGAGCGGGAGGGGCAGATACGCAGTATTTT. Amino acid sequence: CSVVGAGGADTQYF.

The gene calls are TRBV28 and TRBJ2-7, with D unresolved. CDR3 length: 15 residues. CDR1 and CDR2 (germline): MDHEN, SYDVKM. V shed 1 base and J shed 5 bases, with 15 bases lying between them. This CDR3 is CASSLLVRNRDEQYF. In DNA, the CDR3 is TGTGCCAGCAGTTTATTAGTGAGAAACCGGGACGAGCAGTACTTC.

J is TRBJ2-7 and V is TRBV7-3, with D possibly matching TRBD2 (6 bases). The CDR3 totals 15 residues. Germline values: CDR1 SGHTA, CDR2 FQGTGA. V was pared by 2 bases and J by 0 bases, with 11 bases between. DNA of the CDR3: TGTGCCAGCAGCTTAGGGGGGTCTAGCTCCTACGAGCAGTACTTC. Amino acids: CASSLGGSSSYEQYF.

Ten or more counts support this clonotype. The CDR3 loop is CASSLDGAAYEQYF. In nucleotides, the CDR3 is TGCGCCAGCAGCTTGGATGGGGCAGCCTACGAGCAGTACTTC. The chain is built from TRBV5-1 and TRBJ2-7, with D possibly matching TRBD1 (5 bases). This CDR3 is 14 amino acids long. Germline CDR1 is SGHRS and CDR2 is YFSETQ. With 0 bases removed from V and 2 bases from J, the gap between germline ends came to 9 bases.

This chain uses TRBV11-2 with TRBJ1-4; 7 positions agree with TRBD1. This CDR3 spans 12 amino acids. Germline V CDR1 and CDR2: SGHAT, FQNNGV. Trimming at V came to 2 bases and at J to 12 bases, leaving 3 bases not matched to a gene. CDR3 in amino acids: CASSLYRGELFF. CDR3 nucleotides: TGTGCCAGCAGCTTATACAGGGGTGAACTGTTTTTT.

The J gene is TRBJ2-7, the V gene TRBV28; 8 bases align to TRBD2. Germline lookup yields CDR1 MDHEN and CDR2 SYDVKM. Unmatched junction bases numbered 11, after V lost 3 bases and J lost 1 base. This CDR3 has 17 residues. CDR3 amino acids: CASSFSAGGTISYEQYF. As DNA, the CDR3 is TGTGCCAGCAGTTTCTCGGCGGGAGGCACAATTTCCTACGAGCAGTACTTC.

The chain has TRBV29-1 and TRBJ2-4; D ambiguous. The CDR3 extends over 13 amino acids. CDR1 is SQVTM and CDR2 is ANQGSEA in the germline V gene. Between the trimmed V and J ends, which lost 4 bases and 0 bases, there was a span of 7 bases. CDR3: CSVVGLAKNIQYF. The DNA of the CDR3 is TGCAGCGTTGTGGGCCTAGCCAAAAACATTCAGTACTTC. The full variable domain, with the rest looked up from reference TRBV29-1 and TRBJ2-4, is SAVISQKPSRDICQRGTSLTIQCQVDSQVTMMFWYRQQPGQSLTLIATANQGSEATYESGFVIDKFPISRPNLTFSTLTVSNMSPEDSSIYLCSVVGLAKNIQYFGAGTRLSVL.

The V gene is TRBV12-3 or TRBV12-4, the J gene TRBJ2-1, with 7 bases aligning to TRBD1. V lost 1 base, J lost 6 bases, and 0 bases stayed unmatched. The CDR3 runs 13 residues. CDR3: CASSLDRGNEQFF. CDR3 DNA sequence: TGTGCCAGCAGTTTAGACAGGGGCAATGAGCAGTTCTTC.

This clonotype has more than one count but fewer than ten. This chain links TRBV25-1 with TRBJ2-5, with D possibly matching TRBD1 (5 bases). There are 14 residues in the CDR3. Germline V gene lookup returns CDR1 MGHDK and CDR2 SYGVNS. The ends were cut back, 1 base at V and 4 bases at J, with 10 bases in the middle. The CDR3 sequence is CASSEFRVGETQYF. CDR3 DNA: TGTGCCAGCAGTGAATTCAGGGTAGGAGAGACCCAGTACTTC. Based on the CDR3 plus reference TRBV25-1 and TRBJ2-5, the full variable domain is EADIYQTPRYLVIGTGKKITLECSQTMGHDKMYWYQQDPGMELHLIHYSYGVNSTEKGDLSSESTVSRIRTEHFPLTLESARPSHTSQYLCASSEFRVGETQYFGPGTRLLVL.

The V gene is TRBV4-1, the J gene TRBJ2-1; perhaps TRBD2 as D (6 bases). Germline CDR1 MGHRA, CDR2 YSYEKL. V dropped 0 bases and J dropped 6 bases, with 15 bases sitting between them. The CDR3 covers 16 residues. CDR3 residues: CASSQEWREPSNEQFF. For the CDR3, the DNA is TGCGCCAGCAGCCAAGAGTGGAGGGAGCCCTCCAATGAGCAGTTCTTC.

This clonotype appeared a few times. V is TRBV9 and J is TRBJ2-3; weak D call: TRBD2 (6 bases). The CDR3 has 16 residues. V was pared by 6 bases and J by 4 bases, with 21 bases between. Germline V gives CDR1 SGDLS, CDR2 YYNGEE. The CDR3 DNA reads TGTGCCAGCACCCGAGGAGGGGCCCACCTTCCAGATACGCAGTATTTT. Residues: CASTRGGAHLPDTQYF.

In this sample, this clonotype turned up once. A single base separates this from a much larger clone, so it may be a read error. The V gene is TRBV5-1, the J gene TRBJ2-7, with a possible D match to TRBD1 (5 bases). Germline lookup yields CDR1 SGHRS and CDR2 YFSETQ. This CDR3 region has 15 residues. The DNA for the CDR3 is TGCGCCTGCAGCTTGGTTGCCCAGGGCCTCTACGAGCAGTACTTC. Translation gives CACSLVAQGLYEQYF.